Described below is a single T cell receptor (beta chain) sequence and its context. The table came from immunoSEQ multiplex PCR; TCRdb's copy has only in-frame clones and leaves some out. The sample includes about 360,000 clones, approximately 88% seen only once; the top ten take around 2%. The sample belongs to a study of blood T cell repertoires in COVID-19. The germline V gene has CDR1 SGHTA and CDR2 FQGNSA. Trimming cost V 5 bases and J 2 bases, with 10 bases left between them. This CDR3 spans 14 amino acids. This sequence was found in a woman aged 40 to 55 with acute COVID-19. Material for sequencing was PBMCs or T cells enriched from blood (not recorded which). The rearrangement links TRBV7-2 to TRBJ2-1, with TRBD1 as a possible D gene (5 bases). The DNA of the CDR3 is TGTGCCAGCAGCCCGAGACAGACCTACAATGAGCAGTTCTTC. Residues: CASSPRQTYNEQFF.